This entry lists 3 T cell receptor beta chains sequenced from one sample in a study of blood T cell repertoires in COVID-19. The table came from immunoSEQ multiplex PCR; TCRdb's copy has only in-frame clones and leaves some out. The sample yields about 190,000 clones, about 88% seen once. The sample comprised PBMCs or T cells enriched from blood (not recorded which). These receptors all come from a woman aged 25-40 years who had recovered from COVID-19.

This clone has a handful of counts. CDR3 protein: CAISTTGVMGEQFF. In DNA form, the CDR3 reads TGTGCCATCTCGACGACAGGGGTGATGGGTGAGCAGTTCTTC. The chain couples TRBV6-5 to TRBJ2-1; TRBD1 matches at 8 bases. V lost 10 bases to trimming and J lost 9 bases; unmatched junction nucleotides: 14. CDR3 length: 14 residues. Per germline, CDR1 MNHEY and CDR2 SVGAGI.

This rearrangement joins TRBV14 to TRBJ2-5, with D possibly TRBD2 on 6 matching bases. Germline assignment: CDR1 SGHDN and CDR2 FVKESK. Between the trimmed V and J ends, which lost 4 bases and 1 base, there was a span of 10 bases. This CDR3 has 14 residues. The chain's CDR3 is CASSPRDFQETQYF. For the CDR3, the DNA is TGTGCCAGCAGCCCAAGGGACTTCCAAGAGACCCAGTACTTC.

The chain uses TRBV5-6 and TRBJ2-2; 7 bases map to TRBD1. The CDR3 runs 17 residues. Germline CDR1 SGHDT, CDR2 YYEEEE. V lost 4 bases, J lost 1 base, and 10 bases stayed unmatched. The CDR3 bases are TGTGCCAGCAGCGCCTACAGGGGCGCGAAGAACACCGGGGAGCTGTTTTTT. Its translation: CASSAYRGAKNTGELFF.